This T cell receptor (beta chain) originates from a study of shared clonotypes between healthy human individuals. TCRdb's copy holds only in-frame clones and misses some; the assay was immunoSEQ multiplex PCR. The sample records about 1.9 million clones, 93% being singletons. Germline-derived CDR1 and CDR2 are LGHNT and FRNRAP. The CDR3 extends over 15 amino acids. With V trimmed by 6 bases and J by 3 bases, 3 bases remained unmatched. Naive-designated CD8 cells lacked CD45RO, were positively enriched for CCR7, and omitted terminally differentiated effector memory CD45RA+ cells. Sequencing was performed on naive CD8+ T cells from PBMCs. J is TRBJ2-1 and V is TRBV12-5; 12 nucleotides align to TRBD2. The sequence derives from a man between 18 and 35 years old in good health. Some clones in this sample may be carry-over from other donors' samples. The CDR3 DNA is TGTGCTAGTGGCTCGACTAGCGGGAGCTACAATGAGCAGTTCTTC. Translating it yields CASGSTSGSYNEQFF.